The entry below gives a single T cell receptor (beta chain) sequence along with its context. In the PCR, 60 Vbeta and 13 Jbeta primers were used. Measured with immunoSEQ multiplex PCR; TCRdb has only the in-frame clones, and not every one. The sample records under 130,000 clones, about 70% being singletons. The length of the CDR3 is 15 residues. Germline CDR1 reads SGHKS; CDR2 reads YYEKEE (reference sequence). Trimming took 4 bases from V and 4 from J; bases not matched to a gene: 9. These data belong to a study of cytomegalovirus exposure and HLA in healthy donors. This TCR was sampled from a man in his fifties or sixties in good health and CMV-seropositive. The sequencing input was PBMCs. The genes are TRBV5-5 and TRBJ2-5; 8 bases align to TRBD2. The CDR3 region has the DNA TGTGCCAGCAGCCTTACCGGGACTAGAGGAGAGACCCAGTACTTC. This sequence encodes CASSLTGTRGETQYF.